These 28 T cell receptor beta chains came from one sample sequenced in a study of beta chain features in type 1 diabetes. Every isolated RNA sample was fully reverse transcribed, so sequencing captured expressed TCRB transcripts. Only in-frame clones appear in the TCRdb table, and some are missing; sequencing was by immunoSEQ multiplex PCR. The repertoire has hundreds of thousands of clones, 14% of them found once; the top ten carry about 6.6%. Sequences were obtained from central memory CD4+ T cells from blood. The receptors were gathered from a man younger than 45 in good health.

J is TRBJ2-1 and V is TRBV11-2; 9 bases align to TRBD2. The CDR3 covers 16 residues. From germline, CDR1 is SGHAT and CDR2 FQNNGV. V trimming: 3 bases; J trimming: 6 bases; junction bases outside the gene matches: 9. Here the CDR3 reads CASSFLSGGGVNEQFF. In nucleotides, the CDR3 is TGTGCCAGCAGCTTTTTGTCGGGCGGGGGGGTCAATGAGCAGTTCTTC.

This clone has only a few counts. V and J are TRBV5-1 and TRBJ1-2, with 8 bases identical to TRBD1. J lost 3 bases, V lost 4 bases, and 2 bases had no gene match. CDR3 size: 13 residues. Per germline, CDR1 SGHRS and CDR2 YFSETQ. The CDR3 region is CASSPGQDYGYTF. The CDR3 DNA is TGCGCCAGCAGCCCGGGACAGGACTATGGCTACACCTTC.

This chain uses TRBV7-6 with TRBJ2-6; the match to TRBD2 covers 8 bases. Germline V gene sequence: CDR1 SGHVS, CDR2 FNYEAQ. The CDR3 spans 17 residues. J gave up 2 bases and V 4 bases, and 7 bases lay outside the gene matches. DNA of the CDR3: TGTGCCAGCAGCTCCCCGGGTAGCGGGGCTGGGGCCAACGTCCTGACTTTC. Translation gives CASSSPGSGAGANVLTF.

This rearrangement joins TRBV9 to TRBJ2-5, with unresolved D. Judging by the DNA end, TRBJ2-7 fits better; the J call may be wrong. The CDR3 covers 13 residues. Per the germline V gene, CDR1 is SGDLS and CDR2 is YYNGEE. The CDR3 nucleotides read TGTGCCAGCAGCCAGACACCCTCCTACGAGCAGTACTTC. This translates into CASSQTPSYEQYF.

The chain employs TRBV18 and TRBJ2-1; possibly TRBD1 for D (6 bases). The CDR3 spans 14 residues. The germline CDR1 and CDR2 sequences are KGHSH and LQKENI. Deletions cut 5 bases from V and 5 bases from J, with 13 bases between. CDR3 nucleotide sequence: TGTGCCAGCTCATCAAATCGACAGGACAATGAGCAGTTCTTC. It codes for CASSSNRQDNEQFF.

The chain links TRBV15 to TRBJ2-1; D is unclear. V was cut by 1 base and J by 3 bases, with 7 bases left in between. CDR1 and CDR2 from the germline V gene are LNHNV and YYDKDF (reference sequence). The CDR3 sequence is 14 residues long. CDR3 sequence: CATSRGGSYNEQFF. The CDR3 DNA reads TGTGCCACCAGCAGAGGTGGCAGCTACAATGAGCAGTTCTTC.

This clone was seen a handful of times. This chain uses TRBV9 with TRBJ1-2, with 8 nucleotides matching TRBD1. Germline lookup yields CDR1 SGDLS and CDR2 YYNGEE. The V and J ends lost 4 bases and 6 bases, in that order; junction bases with no gene match: 5. This CDR3 spans 13 amino acids. The DNA of the CDR3 is TGTGCCAGCAGCACAGGGGGAATCGATGGCTACACCTTC. Residues: CASSTGGIDGYTF.

This chain connects TRBV10-3 to TRBJ1-2, with a tentative D call TRBD1 (5 bases). The CDR3 has 11 residues. V shed 10 bases and J shed 2 bases, with 8 bases lying between them. Germline CDR1 is ENHRY and CDR2 is SYGVKD. The CDR3 protein is CASRENYGYTF. Written as DNA, the CDR3 is TGTGCCAGCAGGGAGAACTATGGCTACACCTTC.

The rearrangement links TRBV14 to TRBJ2-7; tentatively, D is TRBD2 (5 bases). Trimming pared 2 bases from V and 2 bases from J, leaving 10 bases between. Germline V gene data show CDR1 as SGHDN and CDR2 as FVKESK. The CDR3 is 14 amino acids. CDR3 bases: TGTGCCAGCAGCCAATGGAGGAGGACCTACGAGCAGTACGTC. This codes for CASSQWRRTYEQYV.

Only a few counts were recorded for this clone. The V gene is TRBV9, the J gene TRBJ2-2; 7 nucleotides align to TRBD2. V gave up 4 bases and J gave up 7 bases; unmatched junction bases: 13. CDR1 is SGDLS and CDR2 is YYNGEE in the germline V gene. CDR3 length: 16 amino acids. The CDR3 sequence: CASSRSGGNTGGELFF. The CDR3 coding sequence is TGTGCCAGCAGCCGGTCGGGAGGTAATACCGGCGGGGAGCTGTTTTTT.

This chain joins TRBV10-3 and TRBJ2-3; the D gene is possibly TRBD1 (7 bases). The germline V gene encodes CDR1 ENHRY and CDR2 SYGVKD. The V end was cut by 1 base, the J end by 5 bases, with 10 bases between. The CDR3 is 14 residues long. CDR3 DNA: TGTGCCATCAGTGAGTTCCAGGGGGGAGATACGCAGTATTTT. It translates to CAISEFQGGDTQYF.

V gene TRBV30 combines with J gene TRBJ1-5; D remains unclear. Germline V gene data show CDR1 as GTSNPN and CDR2 as SVGIG (reference sequence). The CDR3 extends over 15 amino acids. The V and J ends lost 0 bases and 4 bases respectively, with 13 bases between them. The CDR3 region has the DNA TGTGCCTGGAGTGTCGCCGTTATCGGGAATCAGCCCCAGCATTTT. This sequence encodes CAWSVAVIGNQPQHF.

This clone was recorded a few times. V usage is TRBV29-1 and J usage is TRBJ1-2; D might be TRBD1 (6 bases). The CDR3 totals 14 residues. Deletions cut 4 bases from V and 7 bases from J, with 19 bases between. Germline V gene lookup returns CDR1 SQVTM and CDR2 ANQGSEA. In DNA form, the CDR3 reads TGCAGCGTTGGGACCCTTTCAGGGGACGGTGGCTACACCTTC. Its protein is CSVGTLSGDGGYTF.

The sample holds a few counts of this clone. The chain couples TRBV6-6 to TRBJ1-3; D gene uncertain. The CDR3 length is 12 residues. Germline V CDR1 and CDR2: MNHNY, SVGAGI (reference sequence). V was clipped by 7 bases and J by 3 bases, with 7 bases between them. The CDR3 here is CASMGDGNTIYF. The CDR3 coding sequence is TGTGCCAGCATGGGAGATGGAAACACCATATATTTT.

This clone was detected ten times or more. The chain joins TRBV9 to TRBJ2-1; 8 positions match TRBD2. Germline V gene lookup returns CDR1 SGDLS and CDR2 YYNGEE. The CDR3 length is 15 residues. The V segment lost 4 bases and the J segment 3 bases; nucleotides outside the gene matches: 6. The DNA of the CDR3 is TGTGCCAGCAGCCCACGAACTAGCGGCTACAATGAGCAGTTCTTC. Its protein is CASSPRTSGYNEQFF.

This clone was counted a few times. This chain connects TRBV6-5 to TRBJ2-1, with unresolved D. The CDR3 has 12 amino acids. Trimming removed 5 bases from V and 5 bases from J, with 7 bases in between. Germline lookup yields CDR1 MNHEY and CDR2 SVGAGI. The CDR3 here is CASSGGNNEQFF. CDR3 bases: TGTGCCAGCAGTGGCGGAAACAATGAGCAGTTCTTC.

J is TRBJ2-2 and V is TRBV10-3; 7 positions agree with TRBD1. Germline values: CDR1 ENHRY, CDR2 SYGVKD. The V gene end was trimmed by 6 bases and the J gene end by 0 bases; junction bases not matched to a gene: 4. The CDR3 contains 15 residues. CDR3: CAIRTGTANTGELFF. Here the CDR3 DNA reads TGTGCCATCAGAACCGGGACAGCGAACACCGGGGAGCTGTTTTTT.

This clone was detected a few times. The chain carries TRBV11-3 and TRBJ2-7; 7 bases match TRBD2. Germline loops: CDR1 SGHNT, CDR2 YENEEA. V dropped 2 bases and J dropped 4; count of bases not matched to a gene: 2. The CDR3 covers 13 residues. This CDR3 reads CASSLLADYEQYV. Here the CDR3 DNA reads TGTGCCAGCAGCTTACTAGCGGATTACGAGCAGTACGTC.

This clone was counted between two and nine times. V is TRBV6-6 and J is TRBJ1-5; 8 bases are shared with TRBD1. CDR1 and CDR2 from the germline V gene are MNHNY and SVGAGI (reference sequence). This CDR3 has 13 amino acids. The ends lost 6 bases at V and 6 bases at J; junction bases unmatched: 4. For the CDR3, the DNA is TGTGCCAGCAGACCGGACAGGGTTCAGCCCCAGCATTTT. It translates to CASRPDRVQPQHF.

The chain employs TRBV2 and TRBJ1-2; TRBD1 matches at 7 bases. CDR1 and CDR2 from the germline V gene are SNHLY and FYNNEI. V was pared by 7 bases and J by 0 bases, with 11 bases of the junction left unmatched. The length of the CDR3 is 16 residues. The CDR3 DNA reads TGTGCCAGCATTTCGGACAGGATTGGGGCTAACTATGGCTACACCTTC. Its translation: CASISDRIGANYGYTF.

This clone appeared many times. The J gene is TRBJ1-1, the V gene TRBV18; the D gene is possibly TRBD1 (6 bases). The V end was cut by 0 bases, the J end by 1 base, with 12 bases between. CDR3 length equals 16 residues. Germline V gives CDR1 KGHSH, CDR2 LQKENI. CDR3 DNA: TGTGCCAGCTCACCACCGGGCAGGGGAGGGAACACTGAAGCTTTCTTT. This sequence encodes CASSPPGRGGNTEAFF.

The chain uses TRBV7-3 and TRBJ2-1; D is uncertain. Germline lookup yields CDR1 SGHTA and CDR2 FQGTGA. The germline V and J ends were trimmed by 4 bases and 4 bases, with 11 bases remaining between them. This CDR3 has 14 residues. CDR3 sequence: CASSWTGDYNEQFF. In DNA form, the CDR3 reads TGTGCCAGCAGCTGGACGGGTGATTACAATGAGCAGTTCTTC.

This chain uses TRBV11-1 with TRBJ2-4; 8 bases are a match to TRBD1. CDR1 and CDR2 (germline): SGHAT, FQDESV (reference sequence). The CDR3 runs to 13 residues. Unmatched junction bases numbered 1, after V lost 5 bases and J lost 4 bases. The CDR3 nucleotides read TGTGCCAGCAGCCGGGACAGGAAAAACATTCAGTACTTC. It is translated as CASSRDRKNIQYF. The full variable domain, rest sourced from reference TRBV11-1 and TRBJ2-4, is EAEVAQSPRYKITEKSQAVAFWCDPISGHATLYWYRQILGQGPELLVQFQDESVVDDSQLPKDRFSAERLKGVDSTLKIQPAELGDSAMYLCASSRDRKNIQYFGAGTRLSVL.

This clone was seen repeatedly, ten times or more. The chain couples TRBV11-2 to TRBJ2-3, with D perhaps TRBD2 (6 bases). With 6 bases removed from V and 0 bases from J, the gap between germline ends came to 10 bases. The germline V gene encodes CDR1 SGHAT and CDR2 FQNNGV. The CDR3 contains 14 residues. The CDR3 spells CASSSTRSTDTQYF. Written as DNA, the CDR3 is TGTGCCAGCAGTTCGACTAGGAGCACAGATACGCAGTATTTT.

This clone was observed a few times. The rearrangement joins TRBV7-9 to TRBJ2-7, with 7 bases that match TRBD2. The CDR3 loop spans 16 amino acids. Germline V gives CDR1 SEHNR, CDR2 FQNEAQ (reference sequence). The trim removed 5 bases at V and 3 bases at J, leaving 13 bases unmatched. The CDR3 loop is CASSHGPGGKFYEQYV. In DNA, the CDR3 is TGTGCCAGCAGCCATGGTCCGGGGGGAAAGTTCTACGAGCAGTACGTC.

This clone was seen only a few times. This sequence joins TRBV27 and TRBJ1-4, with unresolved D. Germline CDR1 MNHEY, CDR2 SMNVEV (reference sequence). This CDR3 is 14 amino acids long. V was pared by 6 bases and J by 0 bases, with 8 bases between. The CDR3 is CASRIVATNEKLFF. The DNA of the CDR3 is TGTGCCAGCAGAATCGTGGCAACTAATGAAAAACTGTTTTTT.

This clone was counted only a few times. The V call is TRBV7-3, the J call TRBJ1-2, with a tentative D call TRBD1 (5 bases). In germline, CDR1 is SGHTA, CDR2 FQGTGA. V gave up 5 bases and J gave up 0 bases, with 10 bases separating them. The CDR3 totals 14 residues. The CDR3 DNA reads as TGTGCCAGCAGCCTTGCGGGACCTAACTATGGCTACACCTTC. Residues: CASSLAGPNYGYTF.

The rearrangement links TRBV6-1 to TRBJ2-7; a weak D match, TRBD2 (6 bases). Trimming pared 7 bases from V and 6 bases from J, leaving 19 bases between. The CDR3 is 14 amino acids. Germline lookup yields CDR1 MNHNS and CDR2 SASEGT. The CDR3, as DNA: TGTGCCAGCACCCCGCCAGGGAGGTTTCTCGAGCAGTACGTC. It specifies CASTPPGRFLEQYV.